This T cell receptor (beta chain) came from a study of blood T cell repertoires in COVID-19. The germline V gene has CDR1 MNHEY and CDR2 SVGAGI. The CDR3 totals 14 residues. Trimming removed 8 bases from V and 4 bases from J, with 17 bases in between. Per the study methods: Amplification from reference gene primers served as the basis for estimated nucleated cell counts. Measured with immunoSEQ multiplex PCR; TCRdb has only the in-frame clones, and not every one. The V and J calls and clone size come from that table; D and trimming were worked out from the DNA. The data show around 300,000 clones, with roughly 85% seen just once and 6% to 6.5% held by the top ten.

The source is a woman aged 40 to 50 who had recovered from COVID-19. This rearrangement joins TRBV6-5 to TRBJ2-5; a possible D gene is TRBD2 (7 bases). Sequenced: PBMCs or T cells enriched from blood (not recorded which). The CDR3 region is CASASGGGRETQYF. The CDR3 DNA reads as TGTGCCAGCGCCTCGGGGGGCGGGAGAGAGACCCAGTACTTC.